This T cell receptor (beta chain) was identified during a study of shared clonotypes between healthy human individuals. The CDR3 length is 15 residues. J lost 5 bases, V lost 4 bases, and 6 bases had no gene match. Germline CDR1 reads SGHRS; CDR2 reads YFSETQ. Positive CCR7 selection of CD45RO-negative cells yielded the naive CD8 cells, and terminally differentiated effector memory CD45RA+ cells were excluded. Assay: immunoSEQ multiplex PCR; the TCRdb copy retains only in-frame clones and omits some. Of about 1,800,000 clones listed, approximately 94% are singletons. V usage is TRBV5-1 and J usage is TRBJ2-5, with 12 bases that match TRBD1. Input material: naive CD8+ T cells sorted from blood. The origin of this receptor is a man younger than 35 in good health. The CDR3 reads CASSAGTGGGETQYF. The CDR3 DNA reads as TGCGCCAGCAGCGCCGGGACAGGGGGCGGGGAGACCCAGTACTTC.